This paragraph reports one T cell receptor (beta chain). The target antigen is unknown. This CDR3 region has 15 residues. CDR1 is SGHRS, CDR2 YFSETQ, per germline. Trimming stripped 2 bases from V and 5 bases from J, with 16 bases between. These data are taken from a study of radiotherapy plus CTLA-4 blockade in lung cancer. Whole-study findings and limits: Early shifts in blood T cell clones, with interferon-beta, reportedly predicted response best.

Data came from immunoSEQ multiplex PCR; TCRdb stores just in-frame clones and leaves some out. Here the sample spans 80,000 to 100,000 clones, 70% to 90% being singletons. The sample in question was peripheral blood, obtained from a patient treated with radiotherapy plus ipilimumab. The clonotype originates from a human donor with non-small cell lung cancer that progressed on radiotherapy plus ipilimumab. The chain links TRBV5-1 to TRBJ2-5; D tentatively fits TRBD1 or TRBD2 (5 bases each). DNA for the CDR3: TGCGCCAGCAGCTTTGAGGGGCTGGAGTGGGAGACCCAGTACTTC. Translation gives CASSFEGLEWETQYF.